A single sample is the source of the 2 T cell receptor beta chains below, sequenced in a study of cytomegalovirus exposure and HLA in healthy donors. Researchers ran the PCR with 60 Vbeta and 13 Jbeta primers. Repertoires were generated with immunoSEQ multiplex PCR, while TCRdb's copy carries only in-frame clones and drops some. The repertoire includes 90,000 to 120,000 clones, over 60% of them detected once, and over 4.5% sits in the top ten. The sample consisted of PBMCs. These TCRs come from a woman aged 18-29 years in good health and CMV-seropositive.

The chain carries TRBV7-8 and TRBJ2-5, with a possible D match to TRBD1 (5 bases). V dropped 2 bases and J dropped 9 bases, with 22 bases sitting between them. The CDR3 is made up of 16 amino acids. The germline V gene has CDR1 SGHVS and CDR2 FQNEAQ. The CDR3 nucleotides are TGTGCCAGCAGCTTACTTGTGGCAGGGTCCGTAGTGCCCCAGTACTTC. Its translation is CASSLLVAGSVVPQYF.

This clone is a singleton in its sample. The rearrangement joins TRBV18 to TRBJ2-7; 8 positions match TRBD2. V shed 1 base, J shed 5 bases, and the junction held 10 bases outside the gene matches. Per germline, CDR1 KGHSH and CDR2 LQKENI. This CDR3 is 16 amino acids long. The CDR3 loop reads CASSPRGAGVGDEQYF. The DNA of the CDR3 is TGTGCCAGCTCACCACGGGGAGCGGGAGTCGGGGACGAGCAGTACTTC.